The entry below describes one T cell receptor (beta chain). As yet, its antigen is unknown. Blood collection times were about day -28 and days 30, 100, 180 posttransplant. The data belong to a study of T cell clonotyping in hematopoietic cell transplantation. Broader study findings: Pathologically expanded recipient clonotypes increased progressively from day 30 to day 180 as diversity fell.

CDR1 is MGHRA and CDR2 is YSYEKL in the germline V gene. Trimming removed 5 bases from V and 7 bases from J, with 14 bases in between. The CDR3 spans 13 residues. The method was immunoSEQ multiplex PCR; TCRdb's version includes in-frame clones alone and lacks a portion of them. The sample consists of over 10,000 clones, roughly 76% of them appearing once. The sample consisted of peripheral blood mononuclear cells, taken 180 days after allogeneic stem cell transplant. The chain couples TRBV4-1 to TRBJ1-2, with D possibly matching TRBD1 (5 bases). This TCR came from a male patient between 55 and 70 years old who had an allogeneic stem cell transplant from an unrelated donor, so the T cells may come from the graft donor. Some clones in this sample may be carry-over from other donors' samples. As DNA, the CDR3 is TGCGCCAGCAGCTCCTGGAGACAGCCTGGCTACACCTTC. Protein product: CASSSWRQPGYTF.